This T cell receptor (beta chain) derives from a study of blood T cell repertoires in COVID-19. CDR1 LNHDA and CDR2 SQIVND come from the germline V gene (reference sequence). The CDR3 has 13 residues. V was cut by 3 bases and J by 3 bases, with 9 bases left in between. The table came from immunoSEQ multiplex PCR; TCRdb's copy has only in-frame clones and leaves some out. The data show more than 95,000 clones, roughly nine tenths seen once. The chain recombines TRBV19 with TRBJ2-7; unclear D gene. The origin of this receptor is a human donor in a cohort sampled during active COVID-19. The sample taken for sequencing was peripheral blood. CDR3 in amino acids: CASSMERDYEQYF. The CDR3 nucleotides read TGTGCCAGTAGTATGGAGCGAGACTACGAGCAGTACTTC.